This TCR beta chain is drawn from a study of blood T cell repertoires in COVID-19. Overall study: The origin of the acute and convalescent COVID-19 samples was the United States, Italy and Spain.

In the source study's methods: By means of reference gene primer amplification, nucleated cell counts were estimated. This table comes from immunoSEQ multiplex PCR, and its TCRdb copy is limited to in-frame clones, with some not included. V and J calls and clone size follow that table, whereas D and trimming were derived from the DNA. The sample includes 65,000 to 90,000 clones, approximately 81% of them seen just once. In this sample, this clone turned up a few times. The source material was peripheral blood. This receptor was taken from a woman older than 75 with active or convalescent COVID-19.

The CDR3 nucleotides read TGTGCCAGCAGTGAGCGGGGGGGCAGCACAGATACGCAGTATTTT. Translating gives CASSERGGSTDTQYF. The gene calls are TRBV6-1 and TRBJ2-3, with TRBD2 matching 9 bases. V gave up 3 bases and J gave up 0 bases; unmatched junction bases: 1. In germline, CDR1 is MNHNS, CDR2 SASEGT. The CDR3 is made up of 15 amino acids.